What follows describes a single T cell receptor beta chain. These data belong to a study of blood T cell repertoires in COVID-19. Study-level information: Sources were T cells, B-cell-depleted T cells, or PBMCs; the material itself was cDNA or gDNA.

The germline V gene encodes CDR1 WSHSY and CDR2 SAAADI. The CDR3 contains 14 residues. The ends lost 6 bases at V and 6 bases at J; junction bases unmatched: 9. Profiled with immunoSEQ multiplex PCR; TCRdb holds only in-frame clones, not every one. The sample yields about 220,000 clones, around 83% seen once. The TCR was taken from a woman between 40 and 55 years old who had recovered from COVID-19. The chain carries TRBV10-2 and TRBJ1-1, with 8 nucleotides matching TRBD1. Sample: PBMCs or T cells enriched from blood (not recorded which). For the CDR3, the DNA is TGCGCCAGCAGAGGGACAGGAGACTTCGCTGAAGCTTTCTTT. Amino acids: CASRGTGDFAEAFF.